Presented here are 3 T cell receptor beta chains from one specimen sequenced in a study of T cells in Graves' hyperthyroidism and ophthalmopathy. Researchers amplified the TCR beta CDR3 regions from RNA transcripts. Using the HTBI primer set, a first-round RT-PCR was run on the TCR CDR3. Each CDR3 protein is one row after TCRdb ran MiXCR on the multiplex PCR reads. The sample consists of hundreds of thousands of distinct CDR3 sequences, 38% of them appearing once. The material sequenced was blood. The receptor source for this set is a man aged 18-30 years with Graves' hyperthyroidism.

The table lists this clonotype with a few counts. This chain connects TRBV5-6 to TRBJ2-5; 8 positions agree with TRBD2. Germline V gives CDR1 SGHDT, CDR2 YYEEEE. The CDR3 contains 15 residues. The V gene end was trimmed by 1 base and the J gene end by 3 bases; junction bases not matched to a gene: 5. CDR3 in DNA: TGTGCCAGCAGCTTGAGGGGACTAGAAGAAGAGACCCAGTACTTC. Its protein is CASSLRGLEEETQYF.

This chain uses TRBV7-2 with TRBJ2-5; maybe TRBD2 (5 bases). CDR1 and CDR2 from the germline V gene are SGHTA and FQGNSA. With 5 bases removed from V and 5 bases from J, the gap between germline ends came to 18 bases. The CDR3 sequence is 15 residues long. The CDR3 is CASSKSPLRVETQYF. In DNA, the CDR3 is TGTGCCAGCAGCAAAAGCCCCCTGAGGGTGGAGACCCAGTACTTC.

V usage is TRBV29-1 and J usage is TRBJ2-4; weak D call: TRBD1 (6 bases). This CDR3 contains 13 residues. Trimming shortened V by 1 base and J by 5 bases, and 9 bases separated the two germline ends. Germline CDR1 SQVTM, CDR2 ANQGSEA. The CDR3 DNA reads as TGCAGCGTTGAAGGAGGACAGCAAAACATTCAGTACTTC. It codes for CSVEGGQQNIQYF.